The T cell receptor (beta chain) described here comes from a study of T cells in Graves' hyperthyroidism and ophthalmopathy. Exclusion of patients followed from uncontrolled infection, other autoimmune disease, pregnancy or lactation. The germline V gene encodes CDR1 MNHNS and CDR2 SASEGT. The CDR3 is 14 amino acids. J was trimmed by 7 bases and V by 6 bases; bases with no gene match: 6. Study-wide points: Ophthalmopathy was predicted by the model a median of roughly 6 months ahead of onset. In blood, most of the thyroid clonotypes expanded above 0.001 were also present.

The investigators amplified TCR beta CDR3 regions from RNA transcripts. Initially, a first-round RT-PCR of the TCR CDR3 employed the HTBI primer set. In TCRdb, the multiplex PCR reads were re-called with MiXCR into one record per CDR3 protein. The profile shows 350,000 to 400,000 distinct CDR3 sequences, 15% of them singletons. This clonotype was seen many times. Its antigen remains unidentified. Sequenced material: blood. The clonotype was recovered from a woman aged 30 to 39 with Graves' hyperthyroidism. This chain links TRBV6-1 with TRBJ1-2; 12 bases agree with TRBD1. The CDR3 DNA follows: TGTGCCAGCAGACCGGGACAGGGGGCAGGTGGCTACACCTTC. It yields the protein CASRPGQGAGGYTF.